One T cell receptor beta chain is described in this entry. This sample was taken from a study of long-term antiretroviral therapy in people with HIV. Run at survey level, the immunoSEQ assay was version v3.0. The assay was immunoSEQ multiplex PCR, and TCRdb's table has in-frame clones only and misses some. The sample consists of 25,000 to 35,000 clones, 90% to 95% of them appearing once. The CDR3 is 15 residues long. V was pared by 1 base and J by 11 bases, with 20 bases between. CDR1 and CDR2 (germline): MDHEN, SYDVKM. The specimen comprised unsorted PBMCs, sampled roughly 6.3 years after starting antiretroviral therapy. The chain links TRBV28 to TRBJ1-1; weak D call: TRBD1 (5 bases). The sequence came from a man in his thirties or forties with HIV. The chain's CDR3 is CASSLFDGTAVRAFF. DNA for the CDR3: TGTGCCAGCAGTTTATTCGACGGGACGGCGGTGCGGGCTTTCTTT.